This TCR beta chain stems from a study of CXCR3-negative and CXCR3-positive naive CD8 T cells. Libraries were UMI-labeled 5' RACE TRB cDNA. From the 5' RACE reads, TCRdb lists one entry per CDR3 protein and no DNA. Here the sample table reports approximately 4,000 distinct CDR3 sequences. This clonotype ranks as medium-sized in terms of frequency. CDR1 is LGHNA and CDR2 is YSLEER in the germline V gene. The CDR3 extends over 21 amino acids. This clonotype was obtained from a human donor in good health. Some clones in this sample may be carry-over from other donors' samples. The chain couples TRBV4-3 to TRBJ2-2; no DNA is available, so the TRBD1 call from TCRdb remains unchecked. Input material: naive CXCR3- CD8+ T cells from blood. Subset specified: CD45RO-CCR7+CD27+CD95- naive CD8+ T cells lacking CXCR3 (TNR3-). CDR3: CASSQSIPLGALVRNTGELFF.